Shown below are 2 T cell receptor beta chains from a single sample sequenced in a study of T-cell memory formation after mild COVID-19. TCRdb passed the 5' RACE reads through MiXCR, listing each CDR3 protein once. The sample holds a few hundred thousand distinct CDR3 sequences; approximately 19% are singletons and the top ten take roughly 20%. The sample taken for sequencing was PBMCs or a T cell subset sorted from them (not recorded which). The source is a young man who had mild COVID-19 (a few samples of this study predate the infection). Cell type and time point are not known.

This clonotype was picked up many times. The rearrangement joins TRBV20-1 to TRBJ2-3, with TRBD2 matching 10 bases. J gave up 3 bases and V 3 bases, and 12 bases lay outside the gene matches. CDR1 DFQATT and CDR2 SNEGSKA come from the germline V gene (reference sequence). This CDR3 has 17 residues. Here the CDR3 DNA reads TGCAGTGCTAGCGGACTTATAGCTAGCGGGGGTACAGATACGCAGTATTTT. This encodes CSASGLIASGGTDTQYF.

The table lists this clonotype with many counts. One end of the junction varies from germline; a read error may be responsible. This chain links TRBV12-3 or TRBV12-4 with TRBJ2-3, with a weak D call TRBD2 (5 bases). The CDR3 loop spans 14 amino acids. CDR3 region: CASTLLGLTDTQYF. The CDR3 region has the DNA TGTGCCAGCACTTTACTAGGTCTCACAGATACGCAGTATTTT.